This entry lists 3 T cell receptor beta chains sequenced from one sample in a study of tumor-infiltrating lymphocytes in localized non-small cell lung cancer. Only in-frame clones appear in the TCRdb table, and some are missing; sequencing was by immunoSEQ multiplex PCR. The data contain about 10,000 clones, about 75% of them singletons. The material sequenced was uninvolved lung tissue not adjacent to the tumor. These TCRs come from a human donor with non-small cell lung cancer.

The chain employs TRBV28 and TRBJ1-3, with D maybe TRBD1 (6 bases). The CDR3 spans 15 residues. Germline V gene lookup returns CDR1 MDHEN and CDR2 SYDVKM. V was shortened by 10 bases and J by 0 bases, with 16 bases between the two germline ends. The CDR3 spells CATSPTGSSGNTIYF. The CDR3 region has the DNA TGTGCCACCTCCCCCACAGGGAGCTCTGGAAACACCATATATTTT. Full variable domain (outside the CDR3, taken from reference TRBV28 and TRBJ1-3): DVKVTQSSRYLVKRTGEKVFLECVQDMDHENMFWYRQDPGLGLRLIYFSYDVKMKEKGDIPEGYSVSREKKERFSLILESASTNQTSMYLCATSPTGSSGNTIYFGEGSWLTVV.

The J gene is TRBJ1-2, the V gene TRBV6-5; 9 bases are a match to TRBD1. Germline V CDR1 and CDR2: MNHEY, SVGAGI. This CDR3 comprises 12 residues. V trimming: 8 bases; J trimming: 7 bases; junction bases outside the gene matches: 5. The CDR3 spells CASGTQGAGYTF. CDR3 DNA sequence: TGTGCCAGCGGGACACAGGGGGCTGGCTACACCTTC.

This chain connects TRBV7-2 to TRBJ1-2; TRBD1 aligns across 10 bases. The J segment lost 8 bases and the V segment lost 2 bases, leaving 20 bases of the junction unmatched. Germline V gene lookup returns CDR1 SGHTA and CDR2 FQGNSA. There are 19 residues in the CDR3. The CDR3 region has the DNA TGTGCCAGCAGCTTAAGATGGGGCGTGACAGGGGGCGCCTCCGAGGGCTACACCTTC. Translated, it gives CASSLRWGVTGGASEGYTF.